This T cell receptor (beta chain) was sequenced for a study of identical twins. One entry per CDR3 protein results from TCRdb running MiXCR on the 5' RACE reads. The table has about 530,000 distinct CDR3 sequences, 20% to 25% seen once. Losses at the gene ends were 6 bases for V and 7 bases for J; bases not matched to a gene: 5. The CDR3 covers 13 residues. These data were also reused for a study on yellow fever vaccine responses in identical twins.

The gene calls are TRBV12-3 or TRBV12-4 and TRBJ1-4; the match to TRBD1 covers 7 bases. Sequencing was carried out using CD4+ T cells sorted from blood. The clonotype originates from a woman under 30 in good health. DNA of the CDR3: TGTGCCAGCAGAGCCGGGACAGCTGAAAAACTGTTTTTT. It is translated as CASRAGTAEKLFF.